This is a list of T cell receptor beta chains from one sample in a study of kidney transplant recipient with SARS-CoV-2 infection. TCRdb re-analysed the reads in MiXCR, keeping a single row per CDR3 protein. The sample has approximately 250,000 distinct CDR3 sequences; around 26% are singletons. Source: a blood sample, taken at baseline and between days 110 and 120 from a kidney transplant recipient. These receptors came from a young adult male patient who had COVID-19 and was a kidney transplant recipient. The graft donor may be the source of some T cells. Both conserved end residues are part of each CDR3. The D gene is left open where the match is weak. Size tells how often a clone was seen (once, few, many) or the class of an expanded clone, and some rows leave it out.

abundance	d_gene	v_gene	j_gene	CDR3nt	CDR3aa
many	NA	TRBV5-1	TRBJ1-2	TGCGCCAGCGAAGCGATATCGGTTCGAAAGACCTATGGCTACACCTTC	CASEAISVRKTYGYTF
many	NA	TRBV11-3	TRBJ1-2	TGTGCCAGCAGCAAAGGGCGCGATCTCGGAAAGACCTATGGCTACACCTTC	CASSKGRDLGKTYGYTF
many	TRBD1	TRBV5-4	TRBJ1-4	TGTGCCAGCAGCTCGCGACAGGGTAGTAATGAAAAACTGTTTTTT	CASSSRQGSNEKLFF
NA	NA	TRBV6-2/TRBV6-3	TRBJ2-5	TGTGCCAGCAGATGTCAGGGGGGCCCCCAAGAGACCCAGTACTTC	CASRCQGGPQETQYF
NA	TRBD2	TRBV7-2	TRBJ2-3	TGTGCCGGCAGCTCCCGACTAGCTACACGGGCAGATACGCAGTATTTT	CAGSSRLATRADTQYF
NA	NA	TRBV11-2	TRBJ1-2	TGTGCCAGCAACCCTCTGTCAACAAGCAGAAAGACCTATGGCTACACCTTC	CASNPLSTSRKTYGYTF
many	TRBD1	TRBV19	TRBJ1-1	TGTGCCACCAGGACGGGACAGACGAACACTGAAGCTTTCTTT	CATRTGQTNTEAFF
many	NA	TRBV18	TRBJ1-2	TGTGCCAGCTCACCAGCCCCCGAGGGGGGATTCTATGGCTACACCTTC	CASSPAPEGGFYGYTF
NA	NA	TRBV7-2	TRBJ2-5	TGTGCCAGCAGCCCAGGAGGCCTACAGGGCCGAGAGACCCAGTACTTC	CASSPGGLQGRETQYF
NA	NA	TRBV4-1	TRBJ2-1	TGCGCCAGCAGCCAAGACCCCACCCTAGTCTCCTACAATGAGCAGTTCTTC	CASSQDPTLVSYNEQFF
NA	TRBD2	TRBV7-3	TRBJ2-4	TGTGCCAGCAGCCGCTTGGCGGGAGGGGTAGATGAGCAGTCCTTC	CASSRLAGGVDEQSF
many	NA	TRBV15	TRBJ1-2	TGTGCCACCAGCAGAGCCGGGATCAACTATGGCTACACCTTC	CATSRAGINYGYTF
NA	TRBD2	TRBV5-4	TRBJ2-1	TGTGCCAGCAGCTTGCTAGCGGGGGGGCCGGGGAATGAGCAGTTCTTC	CASSLLAGGPGNEQFF
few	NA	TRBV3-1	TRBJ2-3	TGTGCCAGCAGCCAGGTAGGACATGGCACAGATACGCAGTATTTT	CASSQVGHGTDTQYF
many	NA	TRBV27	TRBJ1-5	TGTGCCAGCAGTTTTCGGGACGGGAATCAGCCCCAGCATTTT	CASSFRDGNQPQHF
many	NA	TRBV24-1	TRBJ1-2	TGTGCCACCAGTTGGAGCCGTAGTACCAGAAAGACCTATGGCTACACCTTC	CATSWSRSTRKTYGYTF
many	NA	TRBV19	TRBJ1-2	TGTGCCAGTAGTGGGGATCCGACAAATCGAAAGACCTATGGCTACACCTTC	CASSGDPTNRKTYGYTF